This is a list of T cell receptor beta chains from one sample in a study of T cell clones after liver transplantation. Generated by immunoSEQ multiplex PCR, the TCRdb table keeps only in-frame clones and is missing some. The sample has 80,000 or so clones; about 84% are singletons. Sequenced material: CD4+ T cells from blood, taken approximately 3.5 years after liver transplant. The receptors come from a human patient who received a liver transplant. Part of the T cell pool may stem from the graft donor. Both conserved end residues are part of each CDR3. Fields, in order: V gene, J gene, clone size, D gene, CDR3 protein, CDR3 DNA. The D gene is left open where the match is weak. Expanded clones are given a class, and other clones once, few, many or no size at all.

TRBV18	TRBJ2-6	few	-	CASSPQLTGLLSGANVLTF	TGTGCCAGCTCACCACAACTAACAGGGCTTCTATCTGGGGCCAACGTCCTGACTTTC
TRBV19	TRBJ1-2	-	-	CASSIVMGPGYTF	TGTGCCAGTAGTATAGTTATGGGGCCTGGCTACACCTTC
TRBV5-1	TRBJ2-5	-	TRBD1	CASSGDRGRDAETQYF	TGCGCCAGCAGCGGGGACAGGGGGCGCGACGCAGAGACCCAGTACTTC
TRBV28	TRBJ1-4	-	TRBD1	CASSETGQGDEKLFF	TGTGCCAGCAGTGAGACTGGACAGGGGGATGAAAAACTGTTTTTT
TRBV7-8	TRBJ1-3	-	-	CASSPSIVSGNTIYF	TGTGCCAGCAGCCCATCGATCGTCTCTGGAAACACCATATATTTT
TRBV11-2	TRBJ2-3	-	-	CASSFTQGGTQYF	TGTGCCAGCAGCTTTACCCAGGGGGGTACGCAGTATTTT
TRBV9	TRBJ2-1	-	TRBD2	CASSFWTSGNEQFF	TGTGCCAGCAGCTTTTGGACTAGCGGCAATGAGCAGTTCTTC
TRBV28	TRBJ1-3	once	TRBD1	CASSEFGQGNFRNTIYF	TGTGCCAGCAGTGAGTTCGGACAGGGGAACTTTAGGAACACCATATATTTT
TRBV19	TRBJ1-1	-	-	CASSIDGRQERTEAFF	TGTGCCAGTAGTATAGATGGGAGACAGGAGAGGACTGAAGCTTTCTTT
TRBV11-2	TRBJ2-7	-	-	CASSTGRYYEQYF	TGTGCCAGCAGCACCGGACGATACTACGAGCAGTACTTC
TRBV9	TRBJ2-7	-	-	CASSSTRGVNF	TGTGCCAGCAGTTCCACCAGAGGGGTCAACTTC
TRBV6-5	TRBJ2-7	-	-	CASRRTQGSYEQYF	TGTGCCAGCAGGCGGACGCAGGGGTCCTACGAGCAGTACTTC
TRBV9	TRBJ2-1	-	TRBD2	CASSVGGSGRSNEQFF	TGTGCCAGCAGCGTAGGTGGTAGCGGGAGGTCCAATGAGCAGTTCTTC
TRBV6-1	TRBJ1-2	-	TRBD1	CASSEGHRGPYGYTF	TGTGCCAGCAGTGAAGGTCACAGGGGGCCTTATGGCTACACCTTC
TRBV28	TRBJ2-7	few	-	CASSLLRRSTYEQYF	TGTGCCAGCAGTTTATTGCGAAGGTCCACCTACGAGCAGTACTTC
TRBV7-2	TRBJ1-1	-	-	CASSLDLRNTEAFF	TGTGCCAGCAGCTTAGATCTACGCAACACTGAAGCTTTCTTT
TRBV4-1	TRBJ1-1	-	-	CASSLSRAETTEAFF	TGCGCCAGCAGCCTCTCTCGGGCGGAGACCACTGAAGCTTTCTTT
TRBV5-1	TRBJ1-4	-	-	CASRPNTGTGEKLFF	TGCGCCAGCAGACCCAACACCGGGACTGGAGAAAAACTGTTTTTT
TRBV27	TRBJ1-5	-	-	CASSLKYRQNQPQHF	TGTGCCAGCAGTTTAAAGTACAGGCAAAACCAGCCCCAGCATTTT
TRBV2	TRBJ1-2	-	-	CASSDWGGFGDGYTF	TGTGCCAGCAGTGATTGGGGGGGCTTCGGGGATGGCTACACCTTC
TRBV15	TRBJ2-2	-	-	CATSRVPGVGSGELFF	TGTGCCACCAGCAGAGTACCAGGGGTGGGAAGCGGGGAGCTGTTTTTT
TRBV30	TRBJ2-1	-	-	CAWSVGDEQFF	TGTGCCTGGAGTGTAGGAGATGAGCAGTTCTTC
TRBV7-2	TRBJ2-1	-	-	CASSLFGSHEQFF	TGTGCCAGCAGCTTATTCGGGTCGCATGAGCAGTTCTTC
TRBV30	TRBJ1-5	once	TRBD1	CAWDRGRGQPQHF	TGTGCCTGGGACAGGGGTCGAGGTCAGCCCCAGCATTTT